This TCR beta chain was identified in a study of response to subunit inactivated influenza vaccine. The study, taken as a whole, reports: The authors suggested that every seasonal influenza vaccination recruits few new T cells.

Using its own MiXCR run on the RT-PCR reads, TCRdb lists one record per CDR3 protein. This sample yields over 800,000 distinct CDR3 sequences, of which 21% are seen a single time; 10% to 13% belongs to the top ten. This CDR3 is built from 13 residues. CDR1 is SQVTM and CDR2 is ANQGSEA in the germline V gene. A remark on this clonotype: Its matching antigen is unknown. An end of the junction differs from the germline gene, which may be a read error.

The source of this sequence is a man aged 45-60 years who received an inactivated influenza vaccine. The specimen comprised PBMCs from blood, sampled roughly 5 days after vaccination. This sequence joins TRBV29-1 and TRBJ2-7; 8 bases line up with TRBD1. The CDR3 DNA follows: TGCAGCGTTCAGGACAGGGTAACCTACGAGCTGTACTTC. It translates to CSVQDRVTYELYF.